These T cell receptor beta chains were read from a single sample in a study of T cells in Graves' hyperthyroidism and ophthalmopathy. TCRdb reprocessed the multiplex PCR reads via MiXCR and lists one record per CDR3 protein. This table holds about 560,000 distinct CDR3 sequences, over 15% found once. The source material was blood. The receptor set was obtained from a woman younger than 35 with Graves' hyperthyroidism. Each CDR3 is given with its conserved first and last residue. The D gene is left open where the match is weak. Clone size is stated in some rows and not others, as once, few, many or a class when expanded.

j_call d_call clone_size v_call cdr3_aa cdr3_nt
TRBJ1-3 TRBD1 many TRBV7-6 CASSIPGQGNTIYF TGTGCCAGCAGCATCCCGGGACAGGGTAACACCATATATTTT
TRBJ1-1 . many TRBV4-2 CASSQVPGPLNTEAFF TGTGCCAGCAGCCAAGTTCCGGGACCCCTGAACACTGAAGCTTTCTTT
TRBJ2-7 . once TRBV11-2 CASGYEQYF TGTGCCAGCGGGTACGAGCAGTACTTC
TRBJ2-3 . few TRBV20-1 CSTTPDTQYF TGCAGTACTACACCAGATACGCAGTATTTT
TRBJ1-1 . many TRBV3-1 CASSQDLGGLEAFF TGTGCCAGCAGCCAAGATCTAGGGGGGCTAGAAGCTTTCTTT
TRBJ2-1 TRBD1 many TRBV7-2 CASSGQEIYNEQFF TGTGCCAGCAGTGGACAGGAGATTTACAATGAGCAGTTCTTC
TRBJ1-3 . . TRBV29-1 CSVEGGSGNTIYF TGCAGCGTTGAAGGGGGCTCTGGAAACACCATATATTTT
TRBJ1-1 TRBD1 few TRBV20-1 CSAREGTGGRGAFF TGCAGTGCTAGAGAGGGGACAGGGGGCAGAGGTGCTTTCTTT
TRBJ2-7 . many TRBV28 CASSLYYYEQYF TGTGCCAGCAGTTTATACTATTACGAGCAGTACTTC
TRBJ1-6 . . TRBV6-2/TRBV6-3 CASSYPRGTLHF TGTGCCAGCAGTTACCCCAGGGGAACCCTCCACTTT
TRBJ1-2 . few TRBV3-1 CASSQEPGNHGYTF TGTGCCAGCAGCCAAGAGCCAGGGAACCATGGCTACACCTTC
TRBJ2-5 TRBD2 . TRBV5-1 CASSLPSGGAQETQYF TGCGCCAGCAGCTTGCCCAGCGGGGGGGCCCAAGAGACCCAGTACTTC
TRBJ2-3 . few TRBV19 CASSVDQDTDTQYF TGTGCCAGTAGTGTCGACCAGGACACAGATACGCAGTATTTT
TRBJ2-1 . few TRBV5-8 CASGKRTGSSYNEQFF TGTGCCAGTGGAAAGAGAACAGGGAGTTCCTACAATGAGCAGTTCTTC
TRBJ2-4 . many TRBV3-1 CASSQGIAKNIQYF TGTGCCAGCAGCCAAGGGATAGCCAAAAACATTCAGTACTTC
TRBJ2-1 TRBD2 many TRBV28 CASSLYWPSGEFSYNEQFF TGTGCCAGCAGTTTATACTGGCCTAGCGGGGAGTTCTCCTACAATGAGCAGTTCTTC
TRBJ2-1 TRBD2 many TRBV2 CATRGGSYNEQFF TGTGCCACCCGGGGGGGCTCCTACAATGAGCAGTTCTTC
TRBJ1-4 . many TRBV20-1 CSARTRGFGEKLFF TGCAGTGCTAGAACACGGGGATTTGGCGAAAAACTGTTTTTT
TRBJ1-1 TRBD1 many TRBV13 CASSVDRVWDTEAFF TGTGCCAGCAGCGTGGACAGGGTTTGGGACACTGAAGCTTTCTTT
TRBJ2-7 . many TRBV12-3/TRBV12-4 CASTLGRTYEQYF TGTGCCAGCACTTTAGGCCGTACCTACGAGCAGTACTTC
TRBJ2-7 . few TRBV12-3/TRBV12-4 CASTSGVSYEQYF TGTGCCAGCACCTCGGGGGTATCCTACGAGCAGTACTTC
TRBJ1-5 . . TRBV12-3/TRBV12-4 CASSLGPLGRNQPQHF TGTGCCAGCAGCTTAGGGCCACTAGGGCGCAATCAGCCCCAGCATTTT
TRBJ2-2 TRBD2 . TRBV6-1 CASSVLSGGALTGELFF TGTGCCAGCAGTGTTTTGAGCGGGGGGGCCCTCACCGGGGAGCTGTTTTTT
TRBJ2-5 TRBD1 few TRBV9 CASSPRDRVALQETQYF TGTGCCAGCTCACCGAGGGACAGGGTTGCCCTACAAGAGACCCAGTACTTC
TRBJ2-7 . once TRBV20-1 CSARGTRYYEQYF TGCAGTGCTAGAGGGACTCGATACTACGAGCAGTACTTC
TRBJ1-3 . . TRBV9 CASSKLGPGHLNSGNTIYF TGTGCCAGCAGCAAACTCGGACCGGGACACCTAAACTCTGGAAACACCATATATTTT
TRBJ1-6 TRBD1 . TRBV13 CASSWGQGDSPLHF TGTGCCAGCAGCTGGGGACAGGGAGATTCACCCCTCCACTTT
TRBJ2-1 . few TRBV30 CAWTQVGIGYNEQFF TGTGCCTGGACCCAAGTCGGGATAGGCTACAATGAGCAGTTCTTC
TRBJ2-5 TRBD1 few TRBV6-5 CASRDRVTETQYF TGTGCCAGCAGAGACAGGGTGACGGAGACCCAGTACTTC